This T cell receptor (beta chain) was recorded in a study of T cells in localized non-small cell lung cancer. The method was immunoSEQ multiplex PCR; TCRdb's version includes in-frame clones alone and lacks a portion of them. The data contain roughly 15,000 clones, approximately 89% of them seen just once; the ten biggest clones take up around 25%. There are 15 residues in the CDR3. V lost 0 bases and J 7 bases, leaving 12 bases between the germline ends. Germline values: CDR1 SSHAT, CDR2 FNYEAQ (reference sequence). This clonotype was sampled from a female donor older than 55 with stage I squamous cell lung carcinoma. The V and J genes are TRBV7-7 and TRBJ2-2; tentative D call: TRBD1 (6 bases). This material consisted of peripheral blood, taken before any cancer treatment. This chain's CDR3 is CASSLAGPRGGELFF. The CDR3 bases are TGTGCCAGCAGCTTAGCAGGCCCCAGGGGCGGGGAGCTGTTTTTT.